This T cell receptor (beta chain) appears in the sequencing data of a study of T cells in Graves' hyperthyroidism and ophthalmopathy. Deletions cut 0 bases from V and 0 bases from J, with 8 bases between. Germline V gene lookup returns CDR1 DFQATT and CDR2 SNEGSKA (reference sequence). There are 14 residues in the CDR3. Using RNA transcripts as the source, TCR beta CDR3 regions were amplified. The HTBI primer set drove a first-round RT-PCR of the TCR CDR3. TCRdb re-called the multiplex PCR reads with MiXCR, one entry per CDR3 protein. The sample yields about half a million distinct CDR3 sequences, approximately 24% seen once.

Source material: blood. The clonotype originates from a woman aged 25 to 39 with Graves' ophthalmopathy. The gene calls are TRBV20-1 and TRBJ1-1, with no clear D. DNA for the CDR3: TGCAGTGCTAGAGATCCATCCATGAACACTGAAGCTTTCTTT. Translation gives CSARDPSMNTEAFF.